This T cell receptor (beta chain) was recorded in a study of T-cell reconstitution after alpha-beta-depleted transplantation in children. The study, taken as a whole, reports: After one year, T-cell counts and TCRbeta diversity mostly came from new T cells. Surviving recipient T cells and intrathymic progenitors accounted for some patients' high TCRbeta diversity at day 60. Reportedly, only several hundred clones from non-depleted graft cells drove alpha-beta T-cell counts at about two months.

This clonotype was seen repeatedly, ten times or more. Its cognate antigen is unknown. Unique molecular identifiers were built into the TCRbeta library. Using its own MiXCR run on the PCR reads, TCRdb lists one record per CDR3 protein. The sample lists some 150,000 distinct CDR3 sequences, around 9% seen once, with about a sixth in the top ten. The CDR3 is 13 amino acids. From germline, CDR1 is LGHDT and CDR2 YNNKEL (reference sequence). V lost 5 bases and J lost 6, with 11 bases in between. This chain connects TRBV3-1 to TRBJ2-1; D is unresolved. Sequencing was performed on PBMCs, mostly from graft donor cells, taken 180 days after TCRalphabeta/CD19-depleted stem cell transplant. The clonotype was recovered from a female patient aged 2-9 years who had a stem cell transplant for congenital amegakaryocytic thrombocytopenia, so the T cells may come from the graft donor. CDR3 in DNA: TGTGCCAGCAGCTATTTTAAGGGCAATGAGCAGTTCTTC. Protein product: CASSYFKGNEQFF.